These 11 T cell receptor beta chains came from one sample sequenced in a study of blood T cell repertoires in COVID-19. Profiling relied on immunoSEQ multiplex PCR, and the TCRdb table lists in-frame clones only, not all of them. The sample has 220,000 or so clones, approximately 82% seen once. The sample consisted of peripheral blood. These receptors all come from a woman over 75 with acute or convalescent COVID-19.

The V gene is TRBV5-1, the J gene TRBJ2-7, with TRBD1 matching over 9 bases. This CDR3 is built from 13 residues. Per germline, CDR1 SGHRS and CDR2 YFSETQ. J gave up 5 bases and V 3 bases, and 3 bases lay outside the gene matches. The CDR3 DNA sequence: TGCGCCAGCAGCTCGGGACAGGGTAACGAGCAGTACTTC. It translates to CASSSGQGNEQYF.

CDR3 loop: CASSLRTGANNEQFF. The CDR3, as DNA: TGTGCCAGCAGCTTGAGGACAGGGGCCAACAATGAGCAGTTCTTC. The V and J genes are TRBV5-6 and TRBJ2-1; 9 bases align to TRBD1. CDR1 and CDR2 from the germline V gene are SGHDT and YYEEEE. Unmatched junction bases numbered 4, after V lost 1 base and J lost 5 bases. The CDR3 consists of 15 residues.

V gene TRBV4-3 combines with J gene TRBJ1-1; 7 nucleotides align to TRBD1. This CDR3 contains 17 residues. Germline V CDR1 and CDR2: LGHNA, YSLEER. The V and J ends lost 4 bases and 1 base, in that order; junction bases with no gene match: 12. The CDR3 DNA reads TGCGCCAGCAGCCGTAGAACAGGGGATACAGGGAACACTGAAGCTTTCTTT. Protein sequence: CASSRRTGDTGNTEAFF.

The chain links TRBV5-1 to TRBJ1-1; D gene uncertain. The CDR3 has 14 amino acids. Germline assignment: CDR1 SGHRS and CDR2 YFSETQ. Deletions cut 2 bases from V and 1 base from J, with 9 bases between. The CDR3 DNA reads as TGCGCCAGCAGCTTCGGGATGGGGAACACTGAAGCTTTCTTT. Residues: CASSFGMGNTEAFF.

V gene TRBV5-5 combines with J gene TRBJ2-7; a possible D gene is TRBD2 (5 bases). The CDR3 runs to 13 residues. Germline CDR1 is SGHKS and CDR2 is YYEKEE (reference sequence). Trimming shortened V by 0 bases and J by 6 bases, and 10 bases separated the two germline ends. CDR3 DNA: TGTGCCAGCAGCTTGGATCTAGCCTCCGAGCAGTACTTC. It specifies CASSLDLASEQYF.

V usage is TRBV5-8 and J usage is TRBJ2-2; 13 nucleotides match TRBD2. There are 16 residues in the CDR3. Germline V gene data show CDR1 as SGHTS and CDR2 as YDEGEE. Trimming at V came to 5 bases and at J to 7 bases, leaving 8 bases not matched to a gene. As DNA, the CDR3 is TGTGCCAGCAGAAGGACTAGCGGGAGAAGGGGCGGGGAGCTGTTTTTT. Its translation: CASRRTSGRRGGELFF.

This chain joins TRBV28 and TRBJ2-7; 7 bases line up with TRBD2. Per the germline V gene, CDR1 is MDHEN and CDR2 is SYDVKM. J gave up 5 bases and V 5 bases, and 6 bases lay outside the gene matches. This CDR3 is built from 13 residues. CDR3 nucleotides: TGTGCCAGCAGTCCTACTGGGGGGGACGAGCAGTACTTC. Its protein product is CASSPTGGDEQYF.

V and J are TRBV7-8 and TRBJ1-2; D is unclear. CDR3 size: 13 residues. The germline gives CDR1 SGHVS, CDR2 FQNEAQ. V was shortened by 1 base and J by 3 bases, with 6 bases between the two germline ends. CDR3 in amino acids: CASSLGEDYGYTF. The CDR3 nucleotides are TGTGCCAGCAGCTTAGGAGAGGACTATGGCTACACCTTC.

The V gene is TRBV7-3, the J gene TRBJ2-2, with D possibly TRBD2 on 6 matching bases. The CDR3 loop spans 12 amino acids. V was pared by 6 bases and J by 6 bases, with 8 bases between. Per germline, CDR1 SGHTA and CDR2 FQGTGA. CDR3 amino acids: CASRREAGELFF. The CDR3 region has the DNA TGTGCCAGCAGAAGGGAGGCCGGGGAGCTGTTTTTT. The full variable domain, completed using reference TRBV7-3 and TRBJ2-2, is GAGVSQTPSNKVTEKGKYVELRCDPISGHTALYWYRQSLGQGPEFLIYFQGTGAADDSGLPNDRFFAVRPEGSVSTLKIQRTERGDSAVYLCASRREAGELFFGEGSRLTVL.

In its sample, this clone was seen once. This chain uses TRBV11-2 with TRBJ1-2, with TRBD1 as a possible D gene (6 bases). Germline V CDR1 and CDR2: SGHAT, FQNNGV. Trimming removed 5 bases from V and 8 bases from J, with 12 bases in between. The CDR3 covers 12 residues. CDR3 sequence reads: CASSATGNGYTF. CDR3 coding DNA: TGTGCCAGCAGCGCCACAGGGAACGGCTACACCTTC. Drawing the rest from reference TRBV11-2 and TRBJ1-2, the complete variable domain is EAGVAQSPRYKIIEKRQSVAFWCNPISGHATLYWYQQILGQGPKLLIQFQNNGVVDDSQLPKDRFSAERLKGVDSTLKIQPAKLEDSAVYLCASSATGNGYTFGSGTRLTVV.

This clone came up a few times. The rearrangement joins TRBV9 to TRBJ1-2; 8 nucleotides line up with TRBD1. Germline lookup yields CDR1 SGDLS and CDR2 YYNGEE. The CDR3 is 14 amino acids. V gave up 3 bases and J gave up 2 bases; unmatched junction bases: 3. The CDR3 bases are TGTGCCAGCAGCGCCAGACAGGGGAACTATGGCTACACCTTC. This codes for CASSARQGNYGYTF. Full variable domain (outside the CDR3, taken from reference TRBV9 and TRBJ1-2): DSGVTQTPKHLITATGQRVTLRCSPRSGDLSVYWYQQSLDQGLQFLIQYYNGEERAKGNILERFSAQQFPDLHSELNLSSLELGDSALYFCASSARQGNYGYTFGSGTRLTVV.